Below, one T cell receptor beta chain is given with its context. Its target is unknown. Germline CDR1 SNHLY, CDR2 FYNNEI. This CDR3 has 14 residues. Trimming at V came to 4 bases and at J to 5 bases, leaving 7 bases not matched to a gene. The sample is drawn from a study of T-cell memory formation after mild COVID-19. The overall study: Each donor largely had its own TCR clusters.

Constant-segment primers served in 5'RACE that generated TCR alpha and TCR beta cDNA libraries bearing sample barcodes and UMIs. TCRdb reprocessed the 5' RACE reads with MiXCR, giving one entry per CDR3 protein. The data hold about 320,000 distinct CDR3 sequences, with around 15% observed a single time. The study, taken as a whole, reports: Mainly CM and EM harbored the contracting CD4+ clones; mainly EMRA harbored the CD8+ ones. Memory sampled before infection contained some responding clones, suggesting cross-reactive memory joined.

The specimen was PBMCs or a T cell subset sorted from them (not recorded which). V is TRBV2 and J is TRBJ2-5; 7 bases are shared with TRBD2. The sequence was obtained from a man aged 18 to 35 who had mild COVID-19 (a few samples of this study predate the infection). Cell type and time point are not known. The CDR3 here is CASSGGDYGETQYF. The CDR3 DNA reads TGTGCCAGCAGTGGGGGGGACTATGGGGAGACCCAGTACTTC.